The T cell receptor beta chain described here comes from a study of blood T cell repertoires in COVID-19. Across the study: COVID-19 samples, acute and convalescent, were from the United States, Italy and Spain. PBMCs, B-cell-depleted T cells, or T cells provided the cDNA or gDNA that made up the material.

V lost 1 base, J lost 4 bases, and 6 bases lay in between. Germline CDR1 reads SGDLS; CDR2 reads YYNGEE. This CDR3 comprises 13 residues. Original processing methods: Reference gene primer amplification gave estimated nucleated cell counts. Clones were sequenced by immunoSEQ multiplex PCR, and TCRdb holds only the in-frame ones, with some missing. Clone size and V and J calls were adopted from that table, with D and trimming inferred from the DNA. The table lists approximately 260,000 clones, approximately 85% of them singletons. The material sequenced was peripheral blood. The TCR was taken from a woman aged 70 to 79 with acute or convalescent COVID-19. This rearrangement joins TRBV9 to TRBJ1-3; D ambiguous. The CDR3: CASSVRGGNTIYF. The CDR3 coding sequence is TGTGCCAGCAGCGTACGGGGAGGAAACACCATATATTTT.